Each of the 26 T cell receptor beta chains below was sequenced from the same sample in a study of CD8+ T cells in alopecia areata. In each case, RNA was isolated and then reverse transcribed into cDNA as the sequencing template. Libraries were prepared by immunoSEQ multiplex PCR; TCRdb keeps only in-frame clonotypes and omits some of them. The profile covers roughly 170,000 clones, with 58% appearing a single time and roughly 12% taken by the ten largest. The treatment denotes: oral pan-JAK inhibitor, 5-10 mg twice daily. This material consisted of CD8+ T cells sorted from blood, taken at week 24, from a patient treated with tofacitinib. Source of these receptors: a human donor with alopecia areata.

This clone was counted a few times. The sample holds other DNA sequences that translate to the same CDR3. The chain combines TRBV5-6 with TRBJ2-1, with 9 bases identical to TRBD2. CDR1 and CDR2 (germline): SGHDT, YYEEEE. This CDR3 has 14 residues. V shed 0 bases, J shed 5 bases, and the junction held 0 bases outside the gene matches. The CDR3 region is CASSLGLADNEQFF. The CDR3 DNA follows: TGTGCCAGCAGCTTGGGACTAGCGGACAATGAGCAGTTCTTC.

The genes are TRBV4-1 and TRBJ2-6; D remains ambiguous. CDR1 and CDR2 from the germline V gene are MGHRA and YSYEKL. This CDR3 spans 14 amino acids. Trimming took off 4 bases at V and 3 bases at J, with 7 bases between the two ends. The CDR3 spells CASSPKVGANVLTF. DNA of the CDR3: TGCGCCAGCAGCCCCAAAGTTGGGGCCAACGTCCTGACTTTC.

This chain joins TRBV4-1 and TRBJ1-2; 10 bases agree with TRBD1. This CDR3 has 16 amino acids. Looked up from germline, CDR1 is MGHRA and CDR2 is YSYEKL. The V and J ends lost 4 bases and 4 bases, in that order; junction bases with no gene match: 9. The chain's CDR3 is CASSLGETGGGYGYTF. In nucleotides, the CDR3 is TGCGCCAGCAGCCTTGGAGAGACAGGGGGCGGCTATGGCTACACCTTC.

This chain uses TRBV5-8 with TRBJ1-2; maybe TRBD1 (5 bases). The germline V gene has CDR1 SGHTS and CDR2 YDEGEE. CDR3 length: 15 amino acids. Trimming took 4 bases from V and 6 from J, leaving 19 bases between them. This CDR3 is CASSQPSRGLDGYTF. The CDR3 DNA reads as TGTGCCAGCAGCCAACCATCGCGGGGACTAGATGGCTACACCTTC.

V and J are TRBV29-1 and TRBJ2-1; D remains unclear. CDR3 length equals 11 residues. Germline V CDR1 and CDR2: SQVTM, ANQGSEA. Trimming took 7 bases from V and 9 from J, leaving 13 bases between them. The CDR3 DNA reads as TGCAGCGCCCCCCAGACGGGTGAGCAGTTCTTC. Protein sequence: CSAPQTGEQFF.

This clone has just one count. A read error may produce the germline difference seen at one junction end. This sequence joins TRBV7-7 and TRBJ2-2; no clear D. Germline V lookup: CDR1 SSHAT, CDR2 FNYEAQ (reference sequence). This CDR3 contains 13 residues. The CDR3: CASSPPGTGELFF. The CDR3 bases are TGTGCTAGCAGCCCGCCGGGCACCGGGGAGCTGTTTTTT.

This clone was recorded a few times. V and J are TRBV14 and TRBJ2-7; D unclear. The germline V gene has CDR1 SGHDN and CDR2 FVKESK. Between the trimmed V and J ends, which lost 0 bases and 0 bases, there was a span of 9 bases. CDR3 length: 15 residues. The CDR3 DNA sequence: TGTGCCAGCAGCCAAGAGGAAGGCAACTCCTACGAGCAGTACTTC. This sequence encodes CASSQEEGNSYEQYF.

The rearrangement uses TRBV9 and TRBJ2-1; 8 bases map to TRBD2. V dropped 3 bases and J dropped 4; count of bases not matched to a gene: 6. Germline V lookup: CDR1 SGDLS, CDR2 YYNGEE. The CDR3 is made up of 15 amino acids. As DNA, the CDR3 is TGTGCCAGCAGCGCCTCCGGGACTAGATACAATGAGCAGTTCTTC. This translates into CASSASGTRYNEQFF. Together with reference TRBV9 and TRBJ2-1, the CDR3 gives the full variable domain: DSGVTQTPKHLITATGQRVTLRCSPRSGDLSVYWYQQSLDQGLQFLIQYYNGEERAKGNILERFSAQQFPDLHSELNLSSLELGDSALYFCASSASGTRYNEQFFGPGTRLTVL.

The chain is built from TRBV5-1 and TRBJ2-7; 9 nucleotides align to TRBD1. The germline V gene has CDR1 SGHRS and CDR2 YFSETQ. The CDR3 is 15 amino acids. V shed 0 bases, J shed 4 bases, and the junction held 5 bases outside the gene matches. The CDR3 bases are TGCGCCAGCAGCTTGGAGCTGGACAGGGGTTACGAGCAGTACTTC. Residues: CASSLELDRGYEQYF.

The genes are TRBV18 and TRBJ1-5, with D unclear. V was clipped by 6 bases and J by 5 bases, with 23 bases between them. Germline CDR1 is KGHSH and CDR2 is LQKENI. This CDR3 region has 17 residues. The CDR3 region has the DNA TGTGCCAGCTCCCCTAGGGCCCTCAAGTCGTCCGATCAGCCCCAGCATTTT. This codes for CASSPRALKSSDQPQHF.

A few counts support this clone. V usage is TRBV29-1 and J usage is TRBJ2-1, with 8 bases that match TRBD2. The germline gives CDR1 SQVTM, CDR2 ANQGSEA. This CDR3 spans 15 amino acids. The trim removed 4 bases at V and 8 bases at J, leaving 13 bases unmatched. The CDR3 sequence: CSVASGGTFTDEQFF. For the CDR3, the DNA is TGCAGCGTTGCCAGCGGGGGAACCTTTACCGATGAGCAGTTCTTC.

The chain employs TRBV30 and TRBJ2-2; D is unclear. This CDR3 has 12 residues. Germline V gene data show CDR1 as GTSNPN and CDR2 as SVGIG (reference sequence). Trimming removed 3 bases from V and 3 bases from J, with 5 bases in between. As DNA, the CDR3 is TGTGCCTGGAGAGTATACACCGGGGAGCTGTTTTTT. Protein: CAWRVYTGELFF.

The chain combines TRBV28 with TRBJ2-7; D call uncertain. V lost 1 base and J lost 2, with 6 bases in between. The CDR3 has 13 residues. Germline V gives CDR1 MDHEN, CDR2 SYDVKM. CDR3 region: CASSLLGAYEQYF. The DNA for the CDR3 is TGTGCCAGCAGTTTATTGGGCGCCTACGAGCAGTACTTC.

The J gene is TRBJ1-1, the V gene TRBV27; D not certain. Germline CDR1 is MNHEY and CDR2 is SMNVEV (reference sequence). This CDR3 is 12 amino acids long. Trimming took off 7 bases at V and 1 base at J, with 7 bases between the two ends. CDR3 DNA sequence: TGTGCCAGCAAGACGGGGAACACTGAAGCTTTCTTT. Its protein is CASKTGNTEAFF.

Here the CDR3 reads CAARGSRSDTQYF. The CDR3 region has the DNA TGTGCAGCGCGGGGGTCACGGTCAGATACGCAGTATTTT. This rearrangement joins TRBV11-2 to TRBJ2-3; 7 nucleotides line up with TRBD2. The CDR3 is made up of 13 amino acids. Germline V gives CDR1 SGHAT, CDR2 FQNNGV.

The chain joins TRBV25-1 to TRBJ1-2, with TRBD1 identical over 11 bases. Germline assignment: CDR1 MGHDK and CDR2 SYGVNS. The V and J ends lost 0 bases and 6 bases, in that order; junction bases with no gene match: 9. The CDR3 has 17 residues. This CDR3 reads CASSEYIWTGGEDGYTF. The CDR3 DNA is TGTGCCAGCAGTGAATATATTTGGACAGGGGGCGAAGATGGCTACACCTTC.

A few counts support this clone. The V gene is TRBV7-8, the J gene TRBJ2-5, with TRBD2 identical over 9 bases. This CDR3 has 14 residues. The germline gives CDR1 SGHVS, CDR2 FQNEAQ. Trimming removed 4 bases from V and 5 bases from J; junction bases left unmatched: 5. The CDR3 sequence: CASSSSGVYETQYF. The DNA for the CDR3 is TGTGCCAGCAGCTCTAGCGGGGTTTACGAGACCCAGTACTTC.

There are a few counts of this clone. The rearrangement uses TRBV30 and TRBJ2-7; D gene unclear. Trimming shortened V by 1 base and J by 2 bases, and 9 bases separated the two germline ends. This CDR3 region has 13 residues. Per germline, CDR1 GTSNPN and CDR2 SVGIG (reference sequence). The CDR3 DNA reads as TGTGCCTGGAGTGGAACCAGAGCCTACGAGCAGTACTTC. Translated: CAWSGTRAYEQYF.

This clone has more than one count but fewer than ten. The CDR3: CSVSGDGGINEQFF. The CDR3 DNA is TGCAGCGTTTCAGGAGACGGGGGTATCAATGAGCAGTTCTTC. This sequence joins TRBV29-1 and TRBJ2-1, with D tentatively TRBD2 (6 bases). CDR3 length: 14 amino acids. V lost 5 bases and J lost 6, with 17 bases in between. Germline CDR1 and CDR2: SQVTM and ANQGSEA.

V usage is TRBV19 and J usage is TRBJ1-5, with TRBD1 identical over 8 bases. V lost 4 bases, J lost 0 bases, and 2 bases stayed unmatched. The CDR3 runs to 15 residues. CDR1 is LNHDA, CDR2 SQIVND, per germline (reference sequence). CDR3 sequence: CASSNRGNSNQPQHF. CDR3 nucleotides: TGTGCCAGTAGTAACAGGGGGAATAGCAATCAGCCCCAGCATTTT.

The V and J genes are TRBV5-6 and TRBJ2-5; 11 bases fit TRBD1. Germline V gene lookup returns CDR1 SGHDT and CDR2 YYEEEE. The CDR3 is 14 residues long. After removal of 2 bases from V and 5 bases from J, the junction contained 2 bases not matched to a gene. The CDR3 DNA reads TGTGCCAGCAGCTTCGGGACAGGGGGTGAGACCCAGTACTTC. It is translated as CASSFGTGGETQYF.

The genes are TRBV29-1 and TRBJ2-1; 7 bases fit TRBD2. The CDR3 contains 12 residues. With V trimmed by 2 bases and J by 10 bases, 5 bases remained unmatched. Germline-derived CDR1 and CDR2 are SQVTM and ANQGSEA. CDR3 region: CSVESGVYEQFF. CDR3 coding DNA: TGCAGCGTTGAAAGCGGGGTATACGAGCAGTTCTTC.

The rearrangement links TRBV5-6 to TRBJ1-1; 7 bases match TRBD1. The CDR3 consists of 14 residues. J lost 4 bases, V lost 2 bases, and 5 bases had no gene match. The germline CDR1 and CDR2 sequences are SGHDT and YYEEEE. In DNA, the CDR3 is TGTGCCAGCAGCTTAGACAGGGTTCGCACTGAAGCTTTCTTT. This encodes CASSLDRVRTEAFF.

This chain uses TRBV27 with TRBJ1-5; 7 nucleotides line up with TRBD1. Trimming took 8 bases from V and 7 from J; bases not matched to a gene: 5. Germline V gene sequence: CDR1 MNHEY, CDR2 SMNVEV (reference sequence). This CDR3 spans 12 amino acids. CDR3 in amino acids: CASRDSGQPQHF. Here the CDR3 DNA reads TGTGCCAGCCGGGACAGCGGGCAGCCCCAGCATTTT.

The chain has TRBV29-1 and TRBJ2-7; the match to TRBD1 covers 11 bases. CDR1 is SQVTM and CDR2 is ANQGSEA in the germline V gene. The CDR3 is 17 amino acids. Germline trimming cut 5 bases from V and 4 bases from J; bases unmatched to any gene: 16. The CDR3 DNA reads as TGCAGCGTTTTGGACAGGGGGCGCGGGTTCGGGGAATACGAGCAGTACTTC. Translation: CSVLDRGRGFGEYEQYF.

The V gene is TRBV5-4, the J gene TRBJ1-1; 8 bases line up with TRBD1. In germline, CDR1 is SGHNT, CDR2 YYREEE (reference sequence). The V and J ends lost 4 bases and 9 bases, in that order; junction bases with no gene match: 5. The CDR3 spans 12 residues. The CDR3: CASSHGQGQAFF. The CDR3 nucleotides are TGTGCCAGCAGCCATGGACAGGGACAAGCTTTCTTT.